This TCR beta chain was documented in a study of T cells in Graves' hyperthyroidism and ophthalmopathy. Germline CDR1 is KGHSH and CDR2 is LQKENI. Deletions cut 2 bases from V and 4 bases from J, with 12 bases between. The CDR3 runs to 15 residues. Using RNA transcripts as the source, TCR beta CDR3 regions were amplified. Carried out on the TCR CDR3, a first-round RT-PCR used the HTBI primer set. One entry per CDR3 protein, called by TCRdb with MiXCR from the multiplex PCR reads. The sample shows fewer than 350,000 distinct CDR3 sequences, approximately 13% of them seen only once. V gene TRBV18 combines with J gene TRBJ1-5; maybe TRBD1 (6 bases). The source of this sequence is a woman between 40 and 50 years old with Graves' hyperthyroidism. Sequencing was done on a sample of blood. The CDR3 spells CASSPGGAGNQPQHF. The DNA of the CDR3 is TGTGCCAGCTCACCAGGGGGGGCAGGAAATCAGCCCCAGCATTTT.